This entry lists 10 T cell receptor beta chains sequenced from one sample in a study of OX40 agonist ivuxolimab in advanced cancers. Library preparation was by the immunoSEQ multiplex PCR assay. Entries here come from immuneACCESS through TCRdb and include only in-frame sequences with V and J called. Some clones fail to appear in such tables; in the studies checked, an unresolved V gene covers under half of the shortfall, and the cause of the remainder is unknown. Recorded for this sample are 120,000 or so clones; approximately 89% of them occurred a single time. 0.27% of the sample is taken by the ten largest. This sample comprised CD4+ or CD8+ T cells sorted from blood, obtained in a trial of the OX40 agonist ivuxolimab. Receptor source: an adult with an advanced solid tumor such as melanoma, head and neck, liver or kidney cancer.

Notes on this clone: Germline is not matched at one junction end, which may reflect a read error. The J gene is TRBJ2-7, the V gene TRBV6-5, with 12 bases identical to TRBD1. The CDR3 runs to 15 residues. CDR1 MNHEY and CDR2 SVGAGI come from the germline V gene. This CDR3 is CAISAGTGGGYEQYF. CDR3 nucleotides: TGTGCCATCAGTGCCGGGACAGGGGGCGGCTACGAGCAGTACTTC.

This clone was detected once. This chain connects TRBV28 to TRBJ2-7; D not certain. Germline CDR1 reads MDHEN; CDR2 reads SYDVKM. This CDR3 is 13 amino acids long. V gave up 6 bases and J gave up 2 bases, with 11 bases separating them. CDR3 sequence reads: CASSRLGPYEQYF. The CDR3 DNA follows: TGTGCCAGCAGCCGCCTGGGTCCCTACGAGCAGTACTTC.

The chain links TRBV18 to TRBJ2-7, with TRBD2 matching over 10 bases. J lost 3 bases, V lost 6 bases, and 14 bases had no gene match. Per germline, CDR1 KGHSH and CDR2 LQKENI. The CDR3 sequence is 17 residues long. The CDR3 coding sequence is TGTGCCAGCTCTCAAGGCCTAAAAGCTAGCGGGAGCTACGAGCAGTACTTC. Translating it yields CASSQGLKASGSYEQYF. Based on the CDR3 plus reference TRBV18 and TRBJ2-7, the full variable domain is NAGVMQNPRHLVRRRGQEARLRCSPMKGHSHVYWYRQLPEEGLKFMVYLQKENIIDESGMPKERFSAEFPKEGPSILRIQQVVRGDSAAYFCASSQGLKASGSYEQYFGPGTRLTVT.

The chain carries TRBV4-3 and TRBJ2-3, with 9 bases that match TRBD2. J gave up 5 bases and V 0 bases, and 9 bases lay outside the gene matches. Per germline, CDR1 LGHNA and CDR2 YSLEER. This CDR3 has 17 amino acids. The chain's CDR3 is CASSQEVRGREVDTQYF. As DNA, the CDR3 is TGCGCCAGCAGCCAAGAAGTCCGCGGGAGGGAAGTAGATACGCAGTATTTT.

This chain links TRBV10-3 with TRBJ2-7, with 7 bases matching TRBD1. V lost 5 bases and J lost 0; bases outside the gene matches: 4. The CDR3 totals 14 residues. Germline CDR1 is ENHRY and CDR2 is SYGVKD. CDR3 in DNA: TGTGCCATCAGTACAGGGGCCATCTCCTACGAGCAGTACTTC. This codes for CAISTGAISYEQYF.

The J gene is TRBJ1-5, the V gene TRBV30; unclear D gene. The V gene's germline CDR1 is GTSNPN and CDR2 SVGIG (reference sequence). V lost 2 bases and J 0 bases, leaving 5 bases between the germline ends. The CDR3 is 13 residues long. CDR3 nucleotide sequence: TGTGCCTGGAGTTTCCTTAGCAATCAGCCCCAGCATTTT. Amino acid sequence: CAWSFLSNQPQHF.

This chain connects TRBV30 to TRBJ1-3; no firm D call. Trimming took 8 bases from V and 0 from J, leaving 14 bases between them. The CDR3 is 14 residues long. Germline V gene sequence: CDR1 GTSNPN, CDR2 SVGIG (reference sequence). The CDR3, as DNA: TGTGCCGGATTCTTAACGAGCTCTGGAAACACCATATATTTT. It codes for CAGFLTSSGNTIYF. Full variable domain (missing parts from reference TRBV30 and TRBJ1-3): SQTIHQWPATLVQPVGSPLSLECTVEGTSNPNLYWYRQAAGRGLQLLFYSVGIGQISSEVPQNLSASRPQDRQFILSSKKLLLSDSGFYLCAGFLTSSGNTIYFGEGSWLTVV.

This rearrangement joins TRBV6-5 to TRBJ1-1; 7 bases line up with TRBD1. V trimming: 3 bases; J trimming: 10 bases; junction bases outside the gene matches: 8. The CDR3 covers 13 residues. CDR1 and CDR2 from the germline V gene are MNHEY and SVGAGI. The CDR3 nucleotides are TGTGCCAGCAGTTATTACAGGGGCCCGCGAGCTTTCTTT. Protein product: CASSYYRGPRAFF.

This chain connects TRBV11-3 to TRBJ2-3; D perhaps matches TRBD1 (6 bases). The germline V and J ends were trimmed by 2 bases and 4 bases, with 13 bases remaining between them. The CDR3 contains 15 residues. Looked up from germline, CDR1 is SGHNT and CDR2 is YENEEA. CDR3 protein: CASSLSTGSSDTQYF. CDR3 nucleotides: TGTGCCAGCAGCTTAAGCACAGGGAGTTCAGATACGCAGTATTTT.

Notes on this clone: One end of the junction does not line up with germline, which may come from a read error. The CDR3 bases are TGTGCCATCGCTAAACTCTACGGGCAGTACTTC. This encodes CAIAKLYGQYF. The J gene is TRBJ2-7, the V gene TRBV28; D is ambiguous. The germline V gene encodes CDR1 MDHEN and CDR2 SYDVKM. The CDR3 length is 11 residues.